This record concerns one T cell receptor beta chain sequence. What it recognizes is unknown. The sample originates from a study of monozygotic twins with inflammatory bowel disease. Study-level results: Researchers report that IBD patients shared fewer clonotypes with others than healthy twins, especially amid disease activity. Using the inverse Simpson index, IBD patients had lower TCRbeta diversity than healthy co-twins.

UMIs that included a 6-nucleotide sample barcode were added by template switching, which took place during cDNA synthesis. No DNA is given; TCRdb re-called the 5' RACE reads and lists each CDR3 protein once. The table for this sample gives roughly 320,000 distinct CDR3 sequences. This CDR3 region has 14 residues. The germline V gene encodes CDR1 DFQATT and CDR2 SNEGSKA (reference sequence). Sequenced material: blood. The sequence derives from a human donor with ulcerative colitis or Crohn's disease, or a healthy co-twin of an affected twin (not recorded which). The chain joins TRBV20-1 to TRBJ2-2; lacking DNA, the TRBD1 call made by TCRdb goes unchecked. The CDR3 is CSVRGGGVTGELFF.